A single sample is the source of the 6 T cell receptor beta chains below, sequenced in a study of shared clonotypes between healthy human individuals. Data came from immunoSEQ multiplex PCR; TCRdb stores just in-frame clones and leaves some out. The sample holds around 2.1 million clones, approximately 94% seen once. The sequencing sample was made of naive CD4+ T cells sorted from blood. Subset specified: CD45RA+ positively selected. These receptors came from a young man in good health.

This chain uses TRBV7-2 with TRBJ1-1, with D hard to call. With 4 bases removed from V and 1 base from J, the gap between germline ends came to 7 bases. The germline gives CDR1 SGHTA, CDR2 FQGNSA. CDR3 size: 13 residues. Here the CDR3 DNA reads TGTGCCAGCAGCTCCATATGGAACACTGAAGCTTTCTTT. Encoded protein: CASSSIWNTEAFF.

The chain employs TRBV27 and TRBJ2-5; 9 nucleotides line up with TRBD2. Germline V CDR1 and CDR2: MNHEY, SMNVEV (reference sequence). V lost 6 bases, J lost 1 base, and 0 bases stayed unmatched. The CDR3 length is 13 residues. The CDR3 sequence: CASRRGGQETQYF. The CDR3 bases are TGTGCCAGCAGGCGGGGGGGCCAAGAGACCCAGTACTTC.

The chain has TRBV7-2 and TRBJ1-1; possible D gene TRBD1, 6 bases. CDR1 is SGHTA, CDR2 FQGNSA, per germline. This CDR3 region has 15 residues. Trimming stripped 5 bases from V and 1 base from J, with 14 bases between. The CDR3 DNA follows: TGTGCCAGCAGCCAATTCAGACAGGAGAACACTGAAGCTTTCTTT. Translating it yields CASSQFRQENTEAFF.

This sequence joins TRBV27 and TRBJ1-3; D may be TRBD1 (5 bases). V was pared by 8 bases and J by 2 bases, with 10 bases between. From germline, CDR1 is MNHEY and CDR2 SMNVEV (reference sequence). The CDR3 length is 13 residues. Here the CDR3 DNA reads TGTGCCAGCCAAGGGGAAACTGGAAACACCATATATTTT. It translates to CASQGETGNTIYF.

J is TRBJ1-4 and V is TRBV5-1; TRBD1 is a possible D gene (5 bases). The CDR3 loop spans 15 amino acids. Trimming took 4 bases from V and 8 from J, leaving 18 bases between them. Looked up from germline, CDR1 is SGHRS and CDR2 is YFSETQ. The CDR3 sequence: CASSGGTKPGEKLFF. The CDR3, as DNA: TGCGCCAGCAGCGGGGGGACGAAGCCCGGGGAAAAACTGTTTTTT.

Comments on this clone: The CDR3 carries no conserved terminal phenylalanine or tryptophan, so it likely arises from a read error. The DNA is left out, because the CDR3 cannot be placed on it with certainty; the CDR3 is given as TCRdb lists it. This chain joins TRBV5-1 and TRBJ1-1. The CDR3 has 14 residues if both end residues are counted. Germline CDR1 SGHRS, CDR2 YFSETQ. The CDR3 protein is CASSLGGLTGGTSV.